Following are 8 T cell receptor beta chains from one sample sequenced in a study of Ad26.COV2.S vaccination and SARS-CoV-2 variants. The repertoire was sequenced with immunoSEQ multiplex PCR; TCRdb's copy has only in-frame clones and lacks some. The data contain 380,000 or so clones, 83% of them seen just once; the ten biggest clones take up more than 7%. The treatment here: about 20 received Ad26.COV2.S at low or high dose, single or two shots; several received placebo; per-sample allocation not given. Day 63 after the first injection of vaccine or placebo was the sampling time. Here the sequenced sample was peripheral blood, taken in a trial of Ad26.COV2.S vaccine versus placebo. The origin of the receptors is a person between 18 and 59 years old who received the Ad26.COV2.S COVID-19 vaccine or a placebo.

A single count supports this clone. The rearrangement uses TRBV4-3 and TRBJ1-1; possible D gene TRBD1, 6 bases. CDR1 and CDR2 from the germline V gene are LGHNA and YSLEER. Trimming shortened V by 3 bases and J by 7 bases, and 18 bases separated the two germline ends. The CDR3 runs 15 residues. CDR3 nucleotides: TGCGCCAGCAGCCAGAGGGGGGAGACACGGGGTGAAGCTTTCTTT. Translated, it gives CASSQRGETRGEAFF.

The chain couples TRBV25-1 to TRBJ2-1, with 8 bases aligning to TRBD1. Trimming at V came to 5 bases and at J to 5 bases, leaving 8 bases not matched to a gene. CDR3 length: 15 amino acids. The germline V gene has CDR1 MGHDK and CDR2 SYGVNS. The CDR3 loop is CASSPRDRYDNEQFF. The DNA of the CDR3 is TGTGCCAGCAGTCCCCGGGACAGGTACGACAATGAGCAGTTCTTC. Complete variable domain (other parts from reference TRBV25-1 and TRBJ2-1): EADIYQTPRYLVIGTGKKITLECSQTMGHDKMYWYQQDPGMELHLIHYSYGVNSTEKGDLSSESTVSRIRTEHFPLTLESARPSHTSQYLCASSPRDRYDNEQFFGPGTRLTVL.

The rearrangement joins TRBV25-1 to TRBJ2-4, with TRBD2 identical over 7 bases. V shed 5 bases and J 9 bases; nucleotides not matched to a gene: 7. Germline V gene sequence: CDR1 MGHDK, CDR2 SYGVNS. The CDR3 runs to 13 residues. The CDR3 DNA sequence: TGTGCCAGCAGTCCGACGACTAGCAGCATTCAGTACTTC. It is translated as CASSPTTSSIQYF.

This chain joins TRBV6-5 and TRBJ1-2; D gene uncertain. Trimming removed 7 bases at V and 4 bases at J, with 7 bases between. CDR3 length: 11 amino acids. Germline CDR1 is MNHEY and CDR2 is SVGAGI. CDR3 in amino acids: CASMGVYGYTF. The CDR3 coding sequence is TGTGCCAGCATGGGAGTCTATGGCTACACCTTC.

Concerning this clone itself: A much larger clone is a single base away; this may be a read error. This chain uses TRBV11-3 with TRBJ1-2; 10 bases are a match to TRBD1. Trimming removed 3 bases from V and 5 bases from J; junction bases left unmatched: 0. From germline, CDR1 is SGHNT and CDR2 YENEEA. CDR3 length: 13 residues. The CDR3 DNA sequence: TGTGCCAGCAGCTTGGGACAGGGGTATGGCTACACCTTC. Its protein product is CASSLGQGYGYTF.

The chain recombines TRBV5-1 with TRBJ2-7; D remains ambiguous. Trimming removed 4 bases from V and 0 bases from J, with 11 bases in between. The germline CDR1 and CDR2 sequences are SGHRS and YFSETQ. CDR3 length equals 14 residues. The CDR3 spells CASSMVASSYEQYF. In DNA, the CDR3 is TGCGCCAGCAGCATGGTCGCCAGCTCCTACGAGCAGTACTTC.

The J gene is TRBJ1-1, the V gene TRBV6-5; D gene unclear. V was clipped by 8 bases and J by 1 base, with 11 bases between them. There are 13 residues in the CDR3. Germline values: CDR1 MNHEY, CDR2 SVGAGI. CDR3 protein: CASRTAPNTEAFF. In DNA form, the CDR3 reads TGTGCCAGCCGCACAGCTCCGAACACTGAAGCTTTCTTT.

This rearrangement joins TRBV15 to TRBJ1-3; D is possibly TRBD1 (5 bases). Germline V gene sequence: CDR1 LNHNV, CDR2 YYDKDF (reference sequence). V gave up 0 bases and J gave up 9 bases, with 15 bases separating them. The CDR3 runs 15 residues. The CDR3 sequence is CATSRDPDTRGTIYF. CDR3 nucleotides: TGTGCCACCAGCAGAGATCCGGACACCCGGGGCACCATATATTTT.